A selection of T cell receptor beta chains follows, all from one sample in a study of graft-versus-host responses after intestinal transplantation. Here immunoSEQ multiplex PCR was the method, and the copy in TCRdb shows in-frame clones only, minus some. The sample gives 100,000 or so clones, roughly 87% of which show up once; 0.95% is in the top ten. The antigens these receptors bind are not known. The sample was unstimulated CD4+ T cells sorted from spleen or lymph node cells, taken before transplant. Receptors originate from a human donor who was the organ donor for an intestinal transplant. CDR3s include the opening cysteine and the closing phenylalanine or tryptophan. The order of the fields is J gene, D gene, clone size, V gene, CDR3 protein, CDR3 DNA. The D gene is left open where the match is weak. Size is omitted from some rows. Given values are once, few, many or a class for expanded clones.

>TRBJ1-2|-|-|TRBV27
CASSLSWRGYGYTF
TGTGCCAGCAGTTTATCCTGGAGGGGCTATGGCTACACCTTC
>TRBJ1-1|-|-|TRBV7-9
CASSLANLTSTEAFF
TGTGCCAGCAGCTTAGCAAACCTAACCAGCACTGAAGCTTTCTTT
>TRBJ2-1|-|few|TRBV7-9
CASSLAGSNEQFF
TGTGCCAGCAGCTTAGCCGGGAGCAATGAGCAGTTCTTC
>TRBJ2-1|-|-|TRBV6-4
CASSSVLAGAYNEQFF
TGTGCCAGCAGTTCCGTTCTAGCCGGGGCTTACAATGAGCAGTTCTTC
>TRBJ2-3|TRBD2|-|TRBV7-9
CASSPISGGWIDTQYF
TGTGCCAGCAGCCCAATTAGCGGGGGATGGATAGATACGCAGTATTTT
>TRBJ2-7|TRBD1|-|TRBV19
CASRITGGFSYEQYF
TGTGCCAGTCGTATCACAGGGGGTTTCTCCTACGAGCAGTACTTC
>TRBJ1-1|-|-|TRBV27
CASSRGALRGAEAFF
TGTGCCAGCAGCCGAGGGGCGCTCCGGGGAGCTGAAGCTTTCTTT
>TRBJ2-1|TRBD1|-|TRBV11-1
CASSKGGQGTEQFF
TGTGCCAGCAGCAAAGGGGGACAGGGTACTGAGCAGTTCTTC
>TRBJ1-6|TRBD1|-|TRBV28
CASSSPPGGISPLHF
TGTGCCAGCAGTTCCCCCCCAGGGGGCATATCACCCCTCCACTTT
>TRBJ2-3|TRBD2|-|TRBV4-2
CASSQDRTSGIPDTQYF
TGTGCCAGCAGCCAAGATCGGACTAGTGGTATCCCAGATACGCAGTATTTT
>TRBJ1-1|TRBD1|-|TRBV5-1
CASRPLGQGSTEAFF
TGCGCCAGCAGACCCTTGGGACAGGGCAGCACTGAAGCTTTCTTT
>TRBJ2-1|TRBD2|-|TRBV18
CASSPLQTSGGANEQFF
TGTGCCAGCTCACCGTTGCAGACTAGCGGGGGGGCGAATGAGCAGTTCTTC
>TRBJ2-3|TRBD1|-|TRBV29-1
CSVEDSTARTGYQQYF
TGCAGCGTTGAAGATTCGACAGCAAGGACAGGGTATCAGCAGTATTTT
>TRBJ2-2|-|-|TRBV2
CASTGENTGELFF
TGTGCCAGCACCGGCGAAAACACCGGGGAGCTGTTTTTT
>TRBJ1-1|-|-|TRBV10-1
CASSESSAAREAFF
TGCGCCAGCAGTGAGTCGTCGGCAGCGAGAGAAGCTTTCTTT
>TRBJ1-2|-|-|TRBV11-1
CASSLANVFPFYGYTF
TGTGCCAGCAGCTTAGCCAACGTTTTCCCGTTCTATGGCTACACCTTC
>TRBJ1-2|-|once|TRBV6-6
CASSYSSGFGYTF
TGTGCCAGCAGTTACTCTTCGGGGTTTGGCTACACCTTC
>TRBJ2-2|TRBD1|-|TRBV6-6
CASSPPGQGKTGELFF
TGTGCCAGCAGCCCTCCGGGACAGGGGAAAACCGGGGAGCTGTTTTTT
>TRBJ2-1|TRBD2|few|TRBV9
CASSVMTSGGANEQFF
TGTGCCAGCAGCGTAATGACTAGCGGGGGGGCGAATGAGCAGTTCTTC
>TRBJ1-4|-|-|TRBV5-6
CASSPVSAGEKLFF
TGTGCCAGCAGCCCCGTTAGTGCGGGCGAAAAACTGTTTTTT